Listed below are T cell receptor beta chains from one sample, sequenced in a study of T cell changes during pregnancy in multiple sclerosis. Profiled with immunoSEQ multiplex PCR; TCRdb holds only in-frame clones, not every one. Of approximately 30,000 clones listed, almost 90% are singletons. The material sequenced was CD8+ T cells from peripheral blood mononuclear cells, taken after pregnancy. These receptors were obtained from a female donor with multiple sclerosis, enrolled in a pregnancy study. Each CDR3 is given with its conserved first and last residue. A D gene is named only where the DNA matches it firmly. Rows may omit the clone size; those that give it use once, few, many or a size class.

D gene,clone size,J gene,V gene,CDR3 DNA,CDR3 protein
-,-,TRBJ1-1,TRBV9,TGTGCCAGCAGCCAAGTCGGGTACACTGAAGCTTTCTTT,CASSQVGYTEAFF
TRBD2,-,TRBJ2-3,TRBV4-2,TGTGCCAGCAGCCAAGACGAACTAGCGGGGTTGGGAGATACGCAGTATTTT,CASSQDELAGLGDTQYF
TRBD1,-,TRBJ1-6,TRBV7-9,TGTGCCAGCAGCGAGGACAGGGTGAATTCACCCCTCCACTTT,CASSEDRVNSPLHF
TRBD1,-,TRBJ1-2,TRBV27,TGTGCCAGCAGTTTATTAACAGGGGGCCTTGGGTATGGCTACACCTTC,CASSLLTGGLGYGYTF
-,-,TRBJ1-5,TRBV2,TGTGCCAGCAGTGAATTCTACGTCGATCAGCCCCAGCATTTT,CASSEFYVDQPQHF
-,-,TRBJ1-2,TRBV11-2,TGTGCCAGCAGCCCGACAGGTGGAGGTGACTATGGCTACACCTTC,CASSPTGGGDYGYTF
TRBD2,-,TRBJ2-3,TRBV9,TGTGCCAGCAGCTACAGCGGGGGGGACACAGATACGCAGTATTTT,CASSYSGGDTDTQYF
-,-,TRBJ2-7,TRBV5-6,TGTGCCAGCAGCTTGGGGAGCTCCTACGAGCAGTACTTC,CASSLGSSYEQYF
TRBD1,-,TRBJ1-2,TRBV19,TGTGCCAGTATCGAGAGGACAGGGGAGGATGGCTACACCTTC,CASIERTGEDGYTF
-,-,TRBJ1-5,TRBV5-6,TGTGCCAGCAGCAGTAACGGACTGGGGGGTAGCAATCAGCCCCAGCATTTT,CASSSNGLGGSNQPQHF
-,-,TRBJ2-5,TRBV18,TGTGCCAGCTCGCGGGACCAAGAGACCCAGTACTTC,CASSRDQETQYF
TRBD2,-,TRBJ2-1,TRBV30,TGTGCCTGGCTAGCGGGGGGGCTGGGGTACAATGAGCAGTTCTTC,CAWLAGGLGYNEQFF
-,-,TRBJ2-3,TRBV5-1,TGCGCCAGCAGCTGGGGGGACCATCCGGATACGCAGTATTTT,CASSWGDHPDTQYF
-,-,TRBJ2-3,TRBV4-3,TGCGCCAGCAGCCAAGATCTTGGAGGGGGCCGGCGCACAGATACGCAGTATTTT,CASSQDLGGGRRTDTQYF
TRBD2,-,TRBJ2-3,TRBV19,TGTGCCAGTAGTATCTGGGCGGGGGGGCTCTCAGATACGCAGTATTTT,CASSIWAGGLSDTQYF
-,few,TRBJ1-1,TRBV10-2,TGCGCCAGCAGTGCCGGAGGCACTGAAGCTTTCTTT,CASSAGGTEAFF
TRBD1,-,TRBJ2-1,TRBV27,TGTGCCAGCAGTTTAGGGACAGGCTCCTACAATGAGCAGTTCTTC,CASSLGTGSYNEQFF
TRBD2,-,TRBJ2-3,TRBV7-2,TGTGCCAGCAGCAGTAGCGGGGGGGCCGGAGATACGCAGTATTTT,CASSSSGGAGDTQYF
-,few,TRBJ2-1,TRBV29-1,TGCAGCGTTGAAGATCCAGGGATGAGCTCCTACAATGAGCAGTTCTTC,CSVEDPGMSSYNEQFF
TRBD2,-,TRBJ2-3,TRBV9,TGTGCCAGCAGCCCACCGACTAGCGGGGGGAACACAGATACGCAGTATTTT,CASSPPTSGGNTDTQYF
-,-,TRBJ2-7,TRBV27,TGTGCCAGCAGTTTAGTAGGGCAGGGCTACGAGCAGTACTTC,CASSLVGQGYEQYF
-,-,TRBJ1-3,TRBV6-5,TGTGCCAGCAGTTCGGTGAGCTACGGAAACACCATATATTTT,CASSSVSYGNTIYF
-,-,TRBJ1-2,TRBV2,TGTGCCAGCAACGGGGGGGGCTATGGCTACACCTTC,CASNGGGYGYTF
-,-,TRBJ1-2,TRBV6-5,TGTGCCAGCAGTTACTCGATTCAGCCGGGTGGCTACACCTTC,CASSYSIQPGGYTF
-,-,TRBJ1-3,TRBV7-6,TGTGCCAGCAGCCCCCAACCGGGACTAGGGGGGGACACCATATATTTT,CASSPQPGLGGDTIYF
TRBD1,once,TRBJ1-1,TRBV28,TGTGCCAGCAGTTTCCCCTCGACAGGGATGAACACTGAAGCTTTCTTT,CASSFPSTGMNTEAFF
TRBD1,-,TRBJ1-2,TRBV29-1,TGCAGCGTCGGACAGGGCGGCCTGTATGGCTACACCTTC,CSVGQGGLYGYTF